The present T cell receptor beta chain was sequenced within a study of T cell changes during pregnancy in multiple sclerosis. Assay used: immunoSEQ multiplex PCR; TCRdb lists only in-frame clones, some missing. Among roughly 80,000 clones, roughly 94% were seen once, and the ten largest hold roughly 1.4%. Germline V gene data show CDR1 as SGHTA and CDR2 as FQGTGA. V shed 5 bases, J shed 2 bases, and the junction held 5 bases outside the gene matches. CDR3 length: 15 amino acids. The material sequenced was peripheral blood, taken before pregnancy. The sequence derives from a female donor with multiple sclerosis, enrolled in a pregnancy study. The genes are TRBV7-3 and TRBJ2-1; 8 nucleotides align to TRBD1. CDR3 amino acids: CASSPGGVPYNEQFF. The DNA for the CDR3 is TGTGCCAGCAGCCCAGGGGGCGTCCCCTACAATGAGCAGTTCTTC.